The T cell receptor beta chain described here comes from a study of CD8 T cells in Susac syndrome. Reverse transcription of roughly 0.5 to 1 ug RNA used random hexamers. The method of amplification for TCR beta CDR3 was immunoSEQ multiplex PCR, covering 54 Vbeta and 13 Jbeta. One entry per CDR3 protein results from TCRdb running MiXCR on the immunoSEQ multiplex PCR reads. The data contain 45,000 or so distinct CDR3 sequences, 93% of them singletons. This clonotype came up once. This CDR3 contains 14 residues. V was pared by 4 bases and J by 2 bases, with 4 bases of the junction left unmatched. CDR1 and CDR2 from the germline V gene are SGHRS and YFSETQ.

The chain links TRBV5-1 to TRBJ2-3; the match to TRBD1 covers 7 bases. This receptor was identified in a human donor in good health. Sample: CD8+ T cells from PBMCs. The CDR3 region has the DNA TGCGCCAGCAGCCCGGACAGGAACACAGATACGCAGTATTTT. This encodes CASSPDRNTDTQYF.